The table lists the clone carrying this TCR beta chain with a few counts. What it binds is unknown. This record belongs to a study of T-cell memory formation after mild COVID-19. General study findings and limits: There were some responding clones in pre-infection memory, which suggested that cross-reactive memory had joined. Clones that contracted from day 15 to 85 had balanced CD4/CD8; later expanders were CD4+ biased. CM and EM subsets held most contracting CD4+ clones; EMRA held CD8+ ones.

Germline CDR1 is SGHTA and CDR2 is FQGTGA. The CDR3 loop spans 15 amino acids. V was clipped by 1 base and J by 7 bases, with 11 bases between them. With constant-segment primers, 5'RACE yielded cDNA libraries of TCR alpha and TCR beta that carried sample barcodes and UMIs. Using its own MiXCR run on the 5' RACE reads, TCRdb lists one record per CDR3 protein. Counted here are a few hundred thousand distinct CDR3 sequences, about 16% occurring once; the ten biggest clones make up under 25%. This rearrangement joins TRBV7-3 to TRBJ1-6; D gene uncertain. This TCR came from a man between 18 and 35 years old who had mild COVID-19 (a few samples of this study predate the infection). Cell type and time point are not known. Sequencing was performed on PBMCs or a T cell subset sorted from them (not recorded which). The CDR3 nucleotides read TGTGCCAGCAGCTTAATGGCGGGAGAGAATTCACCCCTCCACTTT. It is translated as CASSLMAGENSPLHF.